A selection of T cell receptor beta chains follows, all from one sample in a study of T-cell memory formation after mild COVID-19. TCRdb analysed the 5' RACE reads with MiXCR anew, one entry per CDR3 protein. The repertoire holds over 250,000 distinct CDR3 sequences, with approximately 15% as singletons. Sequencing input: PBMCs or a T cell subset sorted from them (not recorded which). Receptor source: a man between 18 and 35 years old who had mild COVID-19 (a few samples of this study predate the infection). Cell type and time point are not known. The CDR3 runs from the conserved cysteine through the conserved F or W. D genes are given only for firm matches. Only part of the rows carry a size: once, few, many, or a class if the clone is expanded.

>TRBJ2-7|NA|TRBV13|NA
TGTGCCAGCAGCTCGAGTCTACAGGGATACTCCTACGAGCAGTACTTC
CASSSSLQGYSYEQYF
>TRBJ2-4|NA|TRBV7-2|TRBD2
TGTGCCAGCAGCCTATCCGGGCGGGGGGGCAACATTCAGTACTTC
CASSLSGRGGNIQYF
>TRBJ1-1|many|TRBV29-1|NA
TGCAGCGTGACAGTCATGAACACTGAAGCTTTCTTT
CSVTVMNTEAFF
>TRBJ2-1|NA|TRBV2|NA
TGTGCCAGCAGTGAAATGAGTGGATACAATGAGCAGTTCTTC
CASSEMSGYNEQFF
>TRBJ2-3|NA|TRBV7-8|TRBD2
TGTGCCAGCAGACCCGGGACTAGCGAACGCACAGATACGCAGTATTTT
CASRPGTSERTDTQYF
>TRBJ1-2|NA|TRBV12-3/TRBV12-4|TRBD1
TGTGCCAGCAGTTTCCTGGGGACAGGCTATGGCTACACCTTC
CASSFLGTGYGYTF
>TRBJ2-5|NA|TRBV25-1|NA
TGTGCCAGCAGTGAATATTTAGGGGGAGAGACCCAGTACTTC
CASSEYLGGETQYF
>TRBJ1-6|few|TRBV7-2|NA
TGTGCCAGCAGCTACAGACCGCTACTGCAGGAGAATTCACCCCTCCACTTT
CASSYRPLLQENSPLHF
>TRBJ1-2|NA|TRBV5-1|TRBD1
TGCGCCAGCAGCTTGGGTTCAGGGGGCAGGTCTAACTATGGCTACACCTTC
CASSLGSGGRSNYGYTF
>TRBJ1-6|few|TRBV4-3|TRBD1
TGCGCCAGCAGTCCAGGACAGGGAACGAATTCACCCCTCCACTTT
CASSPGQGTNSPLHF
>TRBJ1-6|NA|TRBV11-3|NA
TGTGCCAGCAGCTTTGGGGGTTTATCACCCCTCCACTTT
CASSFGGLSPLHF
>TRBJ2-1|few|TRBV20-1|TRBD1
TGCAGTGCCCCAGGGACAGGGGGCTTTGATGAGCAGTTCTTC
CSAPGTGGFDEQFF
>TRBJ2-5|NA|TRBV7-2|TRBD2
TGTGCCAGCAGCCCGGGGGGTATGCAAGAGACCCAGTACTTC
CASSPGGMQETQYF
>TRBJ1-1|few|TRBV12-3/TRBV12-4|TRBD1
TGTGCCAGCAGTAAACAGGGGAGGTATACTGAAGCTTTCTTT
CASSKQGRYTEAFF
>TRBJ1-6|many|TRBV12-3/TRBV12-4|TRBD1
TGTGCCAGCAGTTTGCTACGGACAGGGAATTCACCCCTCCACTTT
CASSLLRTGNSPLHF
>TRBJ2-3|few|TRBV24-1|TRBD2
TGTGCCACTGCGGGGGTCCCCACAGATACGCAGTATTTT
CATAGVPTDTQYF
>TRBJ1-1|NA|TRBV6-2/TRBV6-3|TRBD1
TGTGCCAGCAGTTACGCCCCGGGACAGGAGGCCCTCTTT
CASSYAPGQEALF
>TRBJ2-5|few|TRBV29-1|NA
TGCAGCGTTGAAGGGGATGGGCTGGTCGTAGAGACCCAGTACTTC
CSVEGDGLVVETQYF
>TRBJ1-2|few|TRBV4-1|NA
TGCGCCAGCAGCCAAACCCGGGGCTATGGCTACACCTTC
CASSQTRGYGYTF
>TRBJ1-5|NA|TRBV6-4|NA
TGTGCCAGCAGTGCAGGGGCTGGTCAGCCCCAGCATTTT
CASSAGAGQPQHF
>TRBJ2-3|few|TRBV7-3|TRBD2
TGTGCCAGCAGCCCGGGGACTAGCGGGGGGGGCACAGATACGCAGTATTTT
CASSPGTSGGGTDTQYF
>TRBJ2-2|few|TRBV3-1|NA
TGTGCCAGCAGTGACGTAGGCAGGGAGAACACCGGGGAGCTGTTTTTT
CASSDVGRENTGELFF
>TRBJ1-5|NA|TRBV20-1|NA
TGCAGTGCTGGAACTTTCCGACAGATGGATCAGCCCCAGCATTTT
CSAGTFRQMDQPQHF
>TRBJ2-5|many|TRBV7-2|TRBD2
TGTGCCAGCAGCCGGATGTTGTTGACGGGGGGAGGGGAGACCCAGTACTTC
CASSRMLLTGGGETQYF
>TRBJ1-1|few|TRBV20-1|NA
TGCAGTGCCCCCGACGGACTGCAGAACACTGAAGCTTTCTTT
CSAPDGLQNTEAFF
>TRBJ1-2|NA|TRBV6-5|NA
TGTGCCAGCAGTCAGCGTCTTAACTATGGCTACACCTTC
CASSQRLNYGYTF
>TRBJ2-1|few|TRBV15|NA
TGTGCCACCAGAGCACCCCAGGTCGATGAGCAGTTCTTC
CATRAPQVDEQFF
>TRBJ1-1|few|TRBV5-6|NA
TGTGCCAGCAGCCCGCCGGGGAACATGAACACTGAAGCTTTCTTT
CASSPPGNMNTEAFF
>TRBJ2-1|many|TRBV7-9|TRBD2
TGTGCCAGCAGCGCGAGCGGGGGCCGCTCCTACAATGAGCAGTTCTTC
CASSASGGRSYNEQFF
>TRBJ2-2|NA|TRBV6-5|TRBD2
TGTGCCAGCAGTTCTACCGGGACTAGCGGGGGACCTCTCACCGGGGAGCTGTTTTTT
CASSSTGTSGGPLTGELFF
>TRBJ2-3|few|TRBV19|NA
TGTGCCAGTAGTATTGGACCTCACACAGATACGCAGTATTTT
CASSIGPHTDTQYF
>TRBJ2-1|few|TRBV29-1|NA
TGCAGCGTTCTCCCAGGGGGGAATGAGCAGTTCTTC
CSVLPGGNEQFF
>TRBJ1-2|NA|TRBV7-9|NA
TGTGCCAGCAGCTTCCCAGGGGAAAGAGGCTACACCTTC
CASSFPGERGYTF
>TRBJ1-4|few|TRBV4-3|NA
TGCGCCAGCAGCCAAGATCCGAGGGGGGGGGATAATGAAAAACTGTTTTTT
CASSQDPRGGDNEKLFF
>TRBJ2-5|NA|TRBV18|TRBD1
TGTGCCAGCTCACCCCCGGACAGGGAAGAGACCCAGTACTTC
CASSPPDREETQYF
>TRBJ1-2|NA|TRBV5-1|NA
TGCGCCAGCAGCTTGACCACCCTGGGGTCGGCTCGCCTCTACACCTTC
CASSLTTLGSARLYTF
>TRBJ2-3|few|TRBV5-1|TRBD2
TGCGCCAGCAGCAAGGCCACCGGGACTAGCGGGGGGGCCTCAGATACGCAGTATTTT
CASSKATGTSGGASDTQYF
>TRBJ2-3|many|TRBV12-3/TRBV12-4|TRBD1
TGTGCCAGCGACTCCGGGACAGGGGACACAGATACGCAGTATTTT
CASDSGTGDTDTQYF
>TRBJ2-1|NA|TRBV4-2|TRBD1
TGTGCCAGCAGCCCGCGGACAGGGGGTTATGAGCAGTTCTTC
CASSPRTGGYEQFF
>TRBJ1-1|NA|TRBV18|NA
TGTGCCAGCTCACTAATCGGGTGGTCCGCTGGGGTCCGGAACACTGAAGCTTTCTTT
CASSLIGWSAGVRNTEAFF
>TRBJ2-3|few|TRBV19|NA
TGTGCCAGTAGTAAGTTCCGTAGCACAGATACGCAGTATTTT
CASSKFRSTDTQYF
>TRBJ2-1|NA|TRBV6-2/TRBV6-3|TRBD2
TGTGCCAGCAGTTACTCGAAGTTTTTAGCGGGGTATGGAGAGCAGTTCTTC
CASSYSKFLAGYGEQFF
>TRBJ2-3|NA|TRBV5-1|TRBD2
TGCGCCAGCAGCTCTACCCTTAGCGGGGGGGCCGATACGCAGTATTTT
CASSSTLSGGADTQYF
>TRBJ2-1|few|TRBV7-6|TRBD1
TGTGCCAGCAGCTTTAACAGGGGTAAAGATGAGCAGTTCTTC
CASSFNRGKDEQFF
>TRBJ2-1|NA|TRBV28|NA
TGTGCAAGCAGTTCATTAGACAGAGATGTCAATGAGCAGTTCTTC
CASSSLDRDVNEQFF
>TRBJ2-4|many|TRBV4-3|TRBD2
TGCGCCAGCAGCCAACTAGCGGGCACGGACATTCAGTACTTC
CASSQLAGTDIQYF
>TRBJ1-1|NA|TRBV20-1|NA
TGCAGTGCTAGAGACTGGGGGGCGCGCGCTGAAGCTTTCTTT
CSARDWGARAEAFF
>TRBJ2-7|few|TRBV4-3|NA
TGCGCCAGCAGCCAATTCAGTCGAGGGGATTCCGAGCAGTACTTC
CASSQFSRGDSEQYF
>TRBJ1-2|NA|TRBV3-1|NA
TGTGCCAGCAGCCAAGTTGGGGGGACTGGCTACACCTTC
CASSQVGGTGYTF
>TRBJ1-3|few|TRBV4-1|NA
TGCGCCAGCAGCCAAGACTACAGCTCTGGAAACACCATATATTTT
CASSQDYSSGNTIYF
>TRBJ2-5|NA|TRBV15|TRBD2
TGTGCCACCAGCAGCCCGCTAGCGGCGTTAGAGACCCAGTACTTC
CATSSPLAALETQYF
>TRBJ1-6|NA|TRBV11-2|TRBD1
TGTGCCAGCAGCCCATCCGGGACAGGCTTTAATTCACCCCTCCACTTT
CASSPSGTGFNSPLHF
>TRBJ2-2|few|TRBV5-1|NA
TGCGCCAGCAGCTTGGGTTACGGAACCGGGGAGCTGTTTTTT
CASSLGYGTGELFF
>TRBJ2-1|many|TRBV7-9|NA
TGTGCCAGCTCCTGGGGCGCTACCTACAATGAGCAGTTCTTC
CASSWGATYNEQFF